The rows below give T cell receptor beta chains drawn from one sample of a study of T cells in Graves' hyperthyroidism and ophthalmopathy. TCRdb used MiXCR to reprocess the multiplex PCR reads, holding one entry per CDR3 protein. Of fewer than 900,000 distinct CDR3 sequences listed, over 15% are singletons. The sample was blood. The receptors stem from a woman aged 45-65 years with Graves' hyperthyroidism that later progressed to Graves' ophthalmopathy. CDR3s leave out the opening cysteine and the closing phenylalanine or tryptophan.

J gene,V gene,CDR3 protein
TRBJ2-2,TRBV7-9,ASSLDVGTNTGELF
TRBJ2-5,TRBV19,ASSRYGTGGGETQY
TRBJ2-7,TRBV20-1,SARTLAGEVYEQY
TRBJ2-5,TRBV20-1,GTRGRAAQETQY
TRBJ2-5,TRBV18,ASSPPYGGVNQY
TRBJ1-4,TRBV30,AWGYSQTNEKLF
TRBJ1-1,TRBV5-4,ASSLVWDLNTEAF
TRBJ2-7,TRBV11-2,ASSLRGDSLATLQY
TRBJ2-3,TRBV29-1,SVASGLDTDTQY
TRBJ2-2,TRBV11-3,ASGGAPSPGELF
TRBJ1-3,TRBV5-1,ASSPDDRGNTIY
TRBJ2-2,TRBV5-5,ASSDLGTTTGELF
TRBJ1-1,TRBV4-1,ASSQDYRGSEAF
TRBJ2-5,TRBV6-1,ASSVGPRGETQY
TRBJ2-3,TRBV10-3,AISEMGDTQY
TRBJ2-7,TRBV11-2,ASSSGGRPYEQY
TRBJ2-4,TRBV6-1,ASREMLAKNIQY
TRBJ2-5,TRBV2,ASSEVVGGRTGETQY
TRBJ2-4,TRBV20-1,SAPWTGENIQY
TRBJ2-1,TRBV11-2,ASSSGVGEQF
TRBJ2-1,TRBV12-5,ASGSGGDYNEQF
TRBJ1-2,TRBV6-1,ASSPLDRTLFYGYT
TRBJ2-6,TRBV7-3,AGSLIGSVLT
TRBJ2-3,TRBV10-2,ASSGKDQSTDTQY
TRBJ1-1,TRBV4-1,ASVYGTGDFSVEAF
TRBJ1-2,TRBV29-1,SVQDDSNYGYT
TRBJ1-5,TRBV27,ASSRVPNQPQH
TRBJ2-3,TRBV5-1,ASSPPTPSTDTQY
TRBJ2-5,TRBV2,ASRTGEQETQY
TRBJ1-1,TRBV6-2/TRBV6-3,ASSYRSGQGGTEAF
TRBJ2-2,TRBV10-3,AISEQRSGRPGTSEPGELF
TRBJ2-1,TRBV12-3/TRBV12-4,ASTPDNNEQF
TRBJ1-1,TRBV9,ASSVDTGTVNTEAF
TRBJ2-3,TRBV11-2,ASSFRYRATDTQY
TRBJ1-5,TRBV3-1,ASSRFGRDNQPQH
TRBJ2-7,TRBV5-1,ASSLVAGEGFYEQY
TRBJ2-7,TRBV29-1,SVATGGEQY
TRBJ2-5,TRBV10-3,AISRATPEETQY
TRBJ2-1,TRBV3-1,ASSQISGVGDEQF
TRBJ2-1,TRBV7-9,ASSLALGGLYNEQF
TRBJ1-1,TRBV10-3,ASKSGTGGDLNTEAF
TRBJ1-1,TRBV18,ASSQRQSETEAF
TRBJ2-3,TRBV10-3,AISNLAGAADTQY
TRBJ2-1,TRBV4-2,ASRPPSGTSGINEQF
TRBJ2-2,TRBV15,ATSRDTSSGGELF
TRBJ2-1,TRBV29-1,SVGDRGPLEQF
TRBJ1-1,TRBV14,ASSLREGTKAF
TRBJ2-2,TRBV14,ASSQTHPAWTGELF
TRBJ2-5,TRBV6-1,ASNARGRRTQY